The 9 T cell receptor beta chains below all came from one sample that was sequenced in a study of response to subunit inactivated influenza vaccine. In TCRdb, the RT-PCR reads were re-called with MiXCR into one record per CDR3 protein. This sample has approximately 500,000 distinct CDR3 sequences, with 14% found just once. The sample was PBMCs from blood, taken approximately 13 days after vaccination. Every receptor here comes from a man aged 50 to 59 who received an inactivated influenza vaccine.

This clonotype was observed at least ten times. The V and J genes are TRBV7-2 and TRBJ2-1; maybe TRBD2 (6 bases). This CDR3 is 15 amino acids long. Trimming took off 3 bases at V and 2 bases at J, with 11 bases between the two ends. Germline values: CDR1 SGHTA, CDR2 FQGNSA. In DNA, the CDR3 is TGTGCCAGCAGCTTCGGGAGATTAACCTACAATGAGCAGTTCTTC. Protein sequence: CASSFGRLTYNEQFF.

This clonotype was recorded many times. The V and J genes are TRBV15 and TRBJ2-2; D is perhaps TRBD2 (6 bases). V lost 5 bases and J 1 base, leaving 8 bases between the germline ends. Germline CDR1 and CDR2: LNHNV and YYDKDF (reference sequence). CDR3 size: 14 residues. CDR3 sequence: CATSLSGNTGELFF. The CDR3 DNA follows: TGTGCCACCAGCCTTAGCGGGAACACCGGGGAGCTGTTTTTT.

This clonotype has only a few counts. V usage is TRBV15 and J usage is TRBJ1-2; no reliable D call. This CDR3 is built from 13 residues. Germline assignment: CDR1 LNHNV and CDR2 YYDKDF (reference sequence). V was trimmed by 2 bases and J by 7 bases, leaving 11 bases between them. The CDR3, as DNA: TGTGCCACCAGCAGACTGGAATTGAGTGGCTACACCTTC. The encoded protein is CATSRLELSGYTF. Based on the CDR3 plus reference TRBV15 and TRBJ1-2, the full variable domain is DAMVIQNPRYQVTQFGKPVTLSCSQTLNHNVMYWYQQKSSQAPKLLFHYYDKDFNNEADTPDNFQSRRPNTSFCFLDIRSPGLGDTAMYLCATSRLELSGYTFGSGTRLTVV.

The chain is built from TRBV4-2 and TRBJ2-2; D is perhaps TRBD1 or TRBD2 (5 bases each). Germline assignment: CDR1 LGHNA and CDR2 YNFKEQ. The CDR3 length is 16 residues. V was clipped by 4 bases and J by 5 bases, with 17 bases between them. Here the CDR3 DNA reads TGTGCCAGCAGCCCTATAGGGGAAGCGGAGACCGGGGAGCTGTTTTTT. Residues: CASSPIGEAETGELFF.

This clonotype was recorded a few times. V gene TRBV7-9 combines with J gene TRBJ2-1, with 8 bases lining up with TRBD1. The CDR3 sequence is 13 residues long. Germline CDR1 and CDR2: SEHNR and FQNEAQ (reference sequence). V shed 10 bases, J shed 3 bases, and the junction held 5 bases outside the gene matches. In DNA form, the CDR3 reads TGTGCCACATCCGGGACAGGCTACAATGAGCAGTTCTTC. Residues: CATSGTGYNEQFF.

The chain carries TRBV4-2 and TRBJ2-7, with a tentative D call TRBD2 (6 bases). V was shortened by 3 bases and J by 4 bases, with 10 bases between the two germline ends. The CDR3 length is 13 residues. Germline CDR1 and CDR2: LGHNA and YNFKEQ. DNA for the CDR3: TGTGCCAGCAGCCATCGGCGGGGTTACGAGCAGTACTTC. It specifies CASSHRRGYEQYF.

This clonotype was counted between two and nine times. The J gene is TRBJ2-1, the V gene TRBV20-1; 9 bases align to TRBD2. Germline V gives CDR1 DFQATT, CDR2 SNEGSKA (reference sequence). The CDR3 is 14 amino acids. V shed 0 bases, J shed 15 bases, and the junction held 12 bases outside the gene matches. DNA for the CDR3: TGCAGTGCTAGAGATTCAGGTAGCGGGAGAGCTAGGTTCTTC. Translated, it gives CSARDSGSGRARFF.

This clonotype was picked up many times. The rearrangement uses TRBV19 and TRBJ1-1; perhaps TRBD1 as D (5 bases). Germline V gives CDR1 LNHDA, CDR2 SQIVND (reference sequence). V was pared by 9 bases and J by 0 bases, with 11 bases between. CDR3 length: 13 amino acids. The CDR3 sequence is CASSQTVNTEAFF. In DNA form, the CDR3 reads TGTGCCAGCAGCCAGACAGTGAACACTGAAGCTTTCTTT.

This clonotype was counted a few times. The V and J genes are TRBV6-1 and TRBJ1-2, with 12 bases matching TRBD1. V lost 11 bases to trimming and J lost 4 bases; unmatched junction nucleotides: 11. CDR1 and CDR2 from the germline V gene are MNHNS and SASEGT. This CDR3 comprises 15 residues. As DNA, the CDR3 is TGTGCCGGAACCGGGACAGGGGGCGCAGGCTATGGCTACACCTTC. The encoded protein is CAGTGTGGAGYGYTF.